What follows are 9 T cell receptor beta chains derived from one specimen sequenced in a study of blood T cell repertoires in COVID-19. Data came from immunoSEQ multiplex PCR; TCRdb stores just in-frame clones and leaves some out. The data show approximately 220,000 clones, 75% to 90% seen once. Sequencing used PBMCs or T cells enriched from blood (not recorded which). Receptor source: a woman between 40 and 55 years old with acute COVID-19.

CDR3 sequence reads: CASSLYGDRSNYGYTF. The CDR3 DNA reads as TGTGCCAGCAGTTTATATGGGGACAGATCTAACTATGGCTACACCTTC. The chain carries TRBV28 and TRBJ1-2; 7 bases are shared with TRBD1. V gave up 1 base and J gave up 0 bases; unmatched junction bases: 5. CDR1 is MDHEN, CDR2 SYDVKM, per germline. CDR3 length equals 16 residues.

The V gene is TRBV6-1, the J gene TRBJ1-5, with D unresolved. The CDR3 is 16 amino acids. Trimming removed 1 base from V and 0 bases from J, with 10 bases in between. Germline CDR1 is MNHNS and CDR2 is SASEGT. The CDR3 bases are TGTGCCAGCAGTGAAGGCAGGTCAGGTAGCAATCAGCCCCAGCATTTT. It encodes CASSEGRSGSNQPQHF.

The chain links TRBV2 to TRBJ2-7; 7 bases are a match to TRBD1. V shed 5 bases and J 0 bases; nucleotides not matched to a gene: 10. CDR1 is SNHLY, CDR2 FYNNEI, per germline. The CDR3 is 16 residues long. In nucleotides, the CDR3 is TGTGCCAGCAGTCCTCTCTACAGGGACAGCTCCTACGAGCAGTACGTC. Its translation: CASSPLYRDSSYEQYV.

The chain couples TRBV6-5 to TRBJ1-5; 9 bases map to TRBD1. The CDR3 is 14 residues long. The V gene's germline CDR1 is MNHEY and CDR2 SVGAGI. V lost 5 bases to trimming and J lost 7 bases; unmatched junction nucleotides: 6. The chain's CDR3 is CASSMGQGWQPQHF. The CDR3 region has the DNA TGTGCCAGCAGTATGGGACAGGGCTGGCAGCCCCAGCATTTT.

The chain recombines TRBV7-9 with TRBJ1-5; TRBD1 agrees at 7 bases. The CDR3 extends over 18 amino acids. V lost 3 bases, J lost 1 base, and 12 bases stayed unmatched. Germline CDR1 and CDR2: SEHNR and FQNEAQ (reference sequence). The CDR3 DNA follows: TGTGCCAGCAGCTTGGTAACAGGGGTTGGGGTAAGCAATCAGCCCCAGCATTTT. Encoded protein: CASSLVTGVGVSNQPQHF.

The rearrangement links TRBV19 to TRBJ1-1; no clear D. In germline, CDR1 is LNHDA, CDR2 SQIVND (reference sequence). Trimming took 3 bases from V and 1 from J, leaving 12 bases between them. This CDR3 is 15 amino acids long. CDR3: CASSILGGPNTEAFF. The CDR3 coding sequence is TGTGCCAGTAGTATTCTTGGAGGACCGAACACTGAAGCTTTCTTT.

The CDR3 reads CASTRTDRSQETQYF. The CDR3 DNA reads as TGTGCCAGCACCCGGACAGACCGATCCCAAGAGACCCAGTACTTC. The rearrangement joins TRBV5-4 to TRBJ2-5; a possible D gene is TRBD1 (6 bases). This CDR3 spans 15 amino acids. Trimming stripped 6 bases from V and 1 base from J, with 16 bases between. Germline CDR1 reads SGHNT; CDR2 reads YYREEE (reference sequence).

This sequence joins TRBV5-1 and TRBJ1-4; a possible D gene is TRBD1 (6 bases). The V gene lost 5 bases and the J gene lost 3 bases, with 14 bases spanning the gap. This CDR3 has 15 amino acids. Germline V gene sequence: CDR1 SGHRS, CDR2 YFSETQ. CDR3 amino acids: CASRATGRANEKLFF. In DNA form, the CDR3 reads TGCGCCAGCAGAGCAACAGGGAGGGCTAATGAAAAACTGTTTTTT.

The chain recombines TRBV6-6 with TRBJ2-5, with 10 positions matching TRBD2. From germline, CDR1 is MNHNY and CDR2 SVGAGI (reference sequence). The J segment lost 7 bases and the V segment lost 5 bases, leaving 16 bases of the junction unmatched. The CDR3 is 17 amino acids. The CDR3 region has the DNA TGTGCCAGCAGTCTCTACGTCAGCGGGGGGGACGTAGGGACCCAGTACTTC. It yields the protein CASSLYVSGGDVGTQYF.